This T cell receptor beta chain was documented in a study of regulatory and conventional T cells in RAG deficiency. Blood CD4+ CD25-low CD127-high conventional T cells supplied the genomic DNA template. The length of the CDR3 is 11 residues. Germline assignment: CDR1 DFQATT and CDR2 SNEGSKA (reference sequence). V was cut by 3 bases and J by 9 bases, with 11 bases left in between. Here immunoSEQ multiplex PCR was the method, and the copy in TCRdb shows in-frame clones only, minus some. The table shows more than 35,000 clones, with 90% occurring only once. Of note for this clone: The antigen remains undetermined.

The study, taken as a whole, reports: Control T-cell subsets had markedly higher Shannon entropy and lower Simpson indices than RAG-deficient patients. Omenn syndrome and CID/AS patients had roughly 100-fold fewer unique Treg TCR beta sequences, versus around 10-fold elsewhere. Patient subsets had shorter CDR3s; Omenn Treg-Tconv overlap exceeded 85%.

The sample was also reused in another study, on regulatory T cells. That paper states: Amplification used 52 TRBV primers and 13 TRBJ primers. Regulatory T cells showed the strongest V-J pair restriction and V/J gene skewing among patient repertoires.

This rearrangement joins TRBV20-1 to TRBJ1-1; D uncertain. This receptor was obtained from a human donor in good health. Sequences were obtained from CD4+ effector T cells sorted from blood. CDR3 nucleotides: TGCAGTGCTAGGGGGATATCTAAAGCTTTCTTT. As protein: CSARGISKAFF.